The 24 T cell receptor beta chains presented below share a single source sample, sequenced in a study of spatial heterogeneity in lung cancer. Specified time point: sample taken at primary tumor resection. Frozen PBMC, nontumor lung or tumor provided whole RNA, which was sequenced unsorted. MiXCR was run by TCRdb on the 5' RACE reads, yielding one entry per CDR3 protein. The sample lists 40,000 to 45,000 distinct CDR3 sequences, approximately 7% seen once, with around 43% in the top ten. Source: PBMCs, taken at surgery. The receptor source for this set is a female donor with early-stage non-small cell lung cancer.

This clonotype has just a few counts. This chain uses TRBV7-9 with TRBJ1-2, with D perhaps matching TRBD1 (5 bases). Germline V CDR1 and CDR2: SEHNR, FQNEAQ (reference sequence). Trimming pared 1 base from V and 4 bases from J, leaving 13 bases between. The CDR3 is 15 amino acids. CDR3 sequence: CASSLVGDLSYGYTF. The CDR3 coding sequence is TGTGCCAGCAGCTTAGTGGGGGATCTTTCCTATGGCTACACCTTC.

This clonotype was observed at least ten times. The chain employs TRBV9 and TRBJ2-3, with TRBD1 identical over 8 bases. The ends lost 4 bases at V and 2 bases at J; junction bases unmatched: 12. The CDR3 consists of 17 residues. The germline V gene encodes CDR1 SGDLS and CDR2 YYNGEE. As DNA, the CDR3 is TGTGCCAGCAGCCTCGACAGGGGAGGAGGGTCCACAGATACGCAGTATTTT. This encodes CASSLDRGGGSTDTQYF. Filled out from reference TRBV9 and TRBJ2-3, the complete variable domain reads DSGVTQTPKHLITATGQRVTLRCSPRSGDLSVYWYQQSLDQGLQFLIQYYNGEERAKGNILERFSAQQFPDLHSELNLSSLELGDSALYFCASSLDRGGGSTDTQYFGPGTRLTVL.

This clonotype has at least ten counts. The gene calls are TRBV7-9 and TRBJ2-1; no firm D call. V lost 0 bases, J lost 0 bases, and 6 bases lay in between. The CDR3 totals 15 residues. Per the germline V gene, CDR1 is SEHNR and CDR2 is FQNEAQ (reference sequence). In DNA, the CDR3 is TGTGCCAGCAGCTTAGCGGAGTCCTCCTACAATGAGCAGTTCTTC. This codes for CASSLAESSYNEQFF.

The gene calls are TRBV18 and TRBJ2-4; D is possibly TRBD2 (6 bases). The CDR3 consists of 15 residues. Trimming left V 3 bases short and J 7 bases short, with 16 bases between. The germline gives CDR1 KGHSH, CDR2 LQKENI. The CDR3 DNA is TGTGCCAGCTCACCTCCTCTAGCTGCGGGGAACATTCAGTACTTC. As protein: CASSPPLAAGNIQYF.

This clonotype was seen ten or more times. The CDR3 is CASSLVYEQYF. The CDR3 region has the DNA TGCGCCAGCAGCTTGGTCTACGAGCAGTACTTC. V and J are TRBV5-1 and TRBJ2-7; D is unresolved. This CDR3 has 11 amino acids. V dropped 0 bases and J dropped 3 bases, with 1 base sitting between them. Looked up from germline, CDR1 is SGHRS and CDR2 is YFSETQ.

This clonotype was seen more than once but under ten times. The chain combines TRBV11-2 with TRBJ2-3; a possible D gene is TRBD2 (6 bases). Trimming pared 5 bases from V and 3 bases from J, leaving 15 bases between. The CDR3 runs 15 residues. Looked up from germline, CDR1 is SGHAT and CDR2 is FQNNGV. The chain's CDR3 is CASSRDSSGTDTQYF. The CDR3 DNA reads TGTGCCAGCAGCAGGGACTCGTCGGGTACAGATACGCAGTATTTT.

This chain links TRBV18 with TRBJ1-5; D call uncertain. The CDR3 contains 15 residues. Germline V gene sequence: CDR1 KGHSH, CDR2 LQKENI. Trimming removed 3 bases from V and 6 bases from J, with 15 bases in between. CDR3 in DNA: TGTGCCAGCTCACCGGATTCCGGCTCGGGTCAGCCCCAGCATTTT. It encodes CASSPDSGSGQPQHF.

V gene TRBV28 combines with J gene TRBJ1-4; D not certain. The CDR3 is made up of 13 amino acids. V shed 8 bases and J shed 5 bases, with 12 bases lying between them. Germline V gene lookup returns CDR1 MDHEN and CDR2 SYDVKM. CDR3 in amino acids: CASHEMPNEKLFF. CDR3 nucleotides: TGTGCCAGCCACGAAATGCCAAATGAAAAACTGTTTTTT.

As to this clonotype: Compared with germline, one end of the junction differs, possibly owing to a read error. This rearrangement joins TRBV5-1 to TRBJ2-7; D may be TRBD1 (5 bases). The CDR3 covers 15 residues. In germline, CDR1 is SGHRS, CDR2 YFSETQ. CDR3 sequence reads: CAGSFLSRDESEQYF. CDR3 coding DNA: TGCGCCGGCAGCTTCTTATCCAGGGATGAATCCGAGCAGTACTTC. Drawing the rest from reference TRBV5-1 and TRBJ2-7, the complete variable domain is KAGVTQTPRYLIKTRGQQVTLSCSPISGHRSVSWYQQTPGQGLQFLFEYFSETQRNKGNFPGRFSGRQFSNSRSEMNVSTLELGDSALYLCAGSFLSRDESEQYFGPGTRLTVT.

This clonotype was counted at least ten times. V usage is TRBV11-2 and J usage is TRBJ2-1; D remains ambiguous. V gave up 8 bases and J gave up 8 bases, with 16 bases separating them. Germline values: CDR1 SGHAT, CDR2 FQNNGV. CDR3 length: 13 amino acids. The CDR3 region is CASGVSRNDEQFF. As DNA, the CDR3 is TGTGCCAGCGGAGTCTCGAGAAACGATGAGCAGTTCTTC.

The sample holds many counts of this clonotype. The CDR3 DNA reads as TGTGCCAGCAGCCCCGACCCGGGGGAACCCGGGGATGAAAAACTGTTTTTT. It translates to CASSPDPGEPGDEKLFF. The chain uses TRBV9 and TRBJ1-4; D is perhaps TRBD1 (5 bases). Germline CDR1 reads SGDLS; CDR2 reads YYNGEE. The CDR3 runs 17 residues. Deletions cut 4 bases from V and 6 bases from J, with 22 bases between.

CDR3 protein: CASSGQGYTGELFF. In DNA form, the CDR3 reads TGCGCCAGCAGCGGACAGGGGTACACCGGGGAGCTGTTTTTT. The chain is built from TRBV5-1 and TRBJ2-2; TRBD1 matches 9 bases. The CDR3 is made up of 14 amino acids. Looked up from germline, CDR1 is SGHRS and CDR2 is YFSETQ. The ends lost 4 bases at V and 3 bases at J; junction bases unmatched: 1.

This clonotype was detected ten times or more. This CDR3 is CASTSSGANVLTF. The CDR3 bases are TGTGCCAGCACCAGCTCTGGGGCCAACGTCCTGACTTTC. This rearrangement joins TRBV3-1 to TRBJ2-6; no definite D call. Germline loops: CDR1 LGHDT, CDR2 YNNKEL (reference sequence). V lost 7 bases and J lost 0, with 4 bases in between. This CDR3 has 13 residues.

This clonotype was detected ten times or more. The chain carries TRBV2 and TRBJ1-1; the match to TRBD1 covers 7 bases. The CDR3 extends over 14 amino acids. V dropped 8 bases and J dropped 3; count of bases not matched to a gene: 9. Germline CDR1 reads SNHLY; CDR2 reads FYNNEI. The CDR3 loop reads CASSLLQGYTEAFF. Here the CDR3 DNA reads TGTGCCAGCTCTCTTTTACAGGGGTACACTGAAGCTTTCTTT.

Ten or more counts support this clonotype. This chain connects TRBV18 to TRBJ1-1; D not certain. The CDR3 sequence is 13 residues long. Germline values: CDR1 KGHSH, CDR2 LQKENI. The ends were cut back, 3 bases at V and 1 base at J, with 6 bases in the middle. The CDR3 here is CASSPQRNTEAFF. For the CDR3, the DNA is TGTGCCAGCTCACCCCAAAGGAACACTGAAGCTTTCTTT.

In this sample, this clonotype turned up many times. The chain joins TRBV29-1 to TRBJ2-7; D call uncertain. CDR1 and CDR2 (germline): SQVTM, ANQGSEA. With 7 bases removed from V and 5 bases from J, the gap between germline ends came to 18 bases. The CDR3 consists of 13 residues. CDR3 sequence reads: CSATPSGRNEQYF. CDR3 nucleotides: TGCAGCGCCACCCCCAGTGGAAGGAACGAGCAGTACTTC.

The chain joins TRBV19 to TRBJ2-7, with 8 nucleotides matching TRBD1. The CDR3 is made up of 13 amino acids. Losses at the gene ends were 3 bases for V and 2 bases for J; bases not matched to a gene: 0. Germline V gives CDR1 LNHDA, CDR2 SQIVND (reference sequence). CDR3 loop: CASSMDRAYEQYF. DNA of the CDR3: TGTGCCAGTAGTATGGACAGGGCCTACGAGCAGTACTTC.

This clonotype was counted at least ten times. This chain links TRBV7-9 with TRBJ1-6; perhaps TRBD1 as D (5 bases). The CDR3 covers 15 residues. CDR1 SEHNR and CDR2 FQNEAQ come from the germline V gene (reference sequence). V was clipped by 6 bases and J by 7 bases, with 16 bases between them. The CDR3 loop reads CASRLQAGTNSPLHF. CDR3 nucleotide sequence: TGTGCCAGCAGGCTGCAGGCAGGGACCAATTCACCCCTCCACTTT.

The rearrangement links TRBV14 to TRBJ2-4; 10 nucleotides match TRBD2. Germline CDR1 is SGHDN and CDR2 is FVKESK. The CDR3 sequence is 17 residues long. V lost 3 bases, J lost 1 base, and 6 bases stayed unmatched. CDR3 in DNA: TGTGCCAGCAGCCACCGAGGACTAGCGGATGCCAAAAACATTCAGTACTTC. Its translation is CASSHRGLADAKNIQYF.

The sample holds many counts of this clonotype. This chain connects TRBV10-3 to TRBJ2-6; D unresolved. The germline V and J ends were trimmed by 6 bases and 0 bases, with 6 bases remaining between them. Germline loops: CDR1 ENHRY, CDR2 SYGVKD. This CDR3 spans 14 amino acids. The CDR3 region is CAIRESSGANVLTF. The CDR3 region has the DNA TGTGCCATCAGGGAGAGCTCTGGGGCCAACGTCCTGACTTTC.

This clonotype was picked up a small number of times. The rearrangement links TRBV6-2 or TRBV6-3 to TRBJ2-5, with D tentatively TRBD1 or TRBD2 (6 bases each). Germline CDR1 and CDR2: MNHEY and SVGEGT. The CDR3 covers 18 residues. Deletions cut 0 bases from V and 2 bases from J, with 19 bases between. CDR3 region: CASSYSLAEGGLQETQYF. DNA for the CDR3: TGTGCCAGCAGTTACTCGCTCGCGGAGGGGGGCCTTCAAGAGACCCAGTACTTC.

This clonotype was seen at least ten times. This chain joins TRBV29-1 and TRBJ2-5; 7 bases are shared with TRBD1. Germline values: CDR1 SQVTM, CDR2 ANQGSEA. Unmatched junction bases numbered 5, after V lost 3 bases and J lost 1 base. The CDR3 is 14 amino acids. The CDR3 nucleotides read TGCAGCGTTGACCCCTGGGACAGCCAAGAGACCCAGTACTTC. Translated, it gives CSVDPWDSQETQYF.

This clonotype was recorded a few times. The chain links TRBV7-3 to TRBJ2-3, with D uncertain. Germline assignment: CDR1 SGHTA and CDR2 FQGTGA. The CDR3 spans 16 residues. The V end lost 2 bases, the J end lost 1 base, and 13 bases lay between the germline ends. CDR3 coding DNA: TGTGCCAGCAGCTTACGCGGCCCCTCGGGCACAGATACGCAGTATTTT. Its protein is CASSLRGPSGTDTQYF.

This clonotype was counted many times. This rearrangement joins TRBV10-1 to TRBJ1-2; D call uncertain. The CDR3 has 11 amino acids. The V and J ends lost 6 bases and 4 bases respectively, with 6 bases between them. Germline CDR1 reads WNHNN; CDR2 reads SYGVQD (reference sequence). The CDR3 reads CASSHSYGYTF. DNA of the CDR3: TGCGCCAGCAGCCATAGCTATGGCTACACCTTC.